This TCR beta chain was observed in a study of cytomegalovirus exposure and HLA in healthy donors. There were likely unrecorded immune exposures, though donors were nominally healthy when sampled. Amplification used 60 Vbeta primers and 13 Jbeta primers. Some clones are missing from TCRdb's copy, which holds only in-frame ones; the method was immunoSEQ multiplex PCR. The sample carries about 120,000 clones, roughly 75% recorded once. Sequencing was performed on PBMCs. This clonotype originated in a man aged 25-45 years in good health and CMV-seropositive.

The CDR3 DNA is TGCGCCAGCAGCTTGGGAGACAGGGGGCAAGAGACCCAGTACTTC. Protein sequence: CASSLGDRGQETQYF. This chain links TRBV5-1 with TRBJ2-5; TRBD1 matches 9 bases. V gave up 0 bases and J gave up 2 bases; unmatched junction bases: 2. Germline V gene lookup returns CDR1 SGHRS and CDR2 YFSETQ. CDR3 length: 15 residues.